The 9 T cell receptor beta chains presented below share a single source sample, sequenced in a study of T cells in tumors after PD-1 blockade. This table comes from immunoSEQ multiplex PCR, and its TCRdb copy is limited to in-frame clones, with some not included. The sample carries approximately 45,000 clones, roughly 80% recorded once. Sequenced here: PBMCs, sampled before anti-PD-1 therapy. All receptors derive from a human donor with advanced basal cell or squamous cell carcinoma (not recorded which).

This clone has a count of ten or more. J is TRBJ2-5 and V is TRBV4-1; D possibly corresponds to TRBD2 (5 bases). CDR1 is MGHRA and CDR2 is YSYEKL in the germline V gene. V shed 2 bases and J shed 1 base, with 11 bases lying between them. The CDR3 runs 15 residues. CDR3 in amino acids: CASSQFFSVQETQYF. CDR3 coding DNA: TGCGCCAGCAGCCAATTTTTTAGCGTCCAAGAGACCCAGTACTTC.

The genes are TRBV24-1 and TRBJ2-3; TRBD2 agrees at 9 bases. CDR3 length equals 15 residues. After removal of 4 bases from V and 4 bases from J, the junction contained 5 bases not matched to a gene. Germline lookup yields CDR1 KGHDR and CDR2 SFDVKD. The CDR3 region has the DNA TGTGCCACCAGTGACCCTAGCGGGGCCTCAGATACGCAGTATTTT. As protein: CATSDPSGASDTQYF.

This chain connects TRBV28 to TRBJ2-1, with TRBD2 identical over 11 bases. With V trimmed by 3 bases and J by 6 bases, 7 bases remained unmatched. The germline V gene has CDR1 MDHEN and CDR2 SYDVKM. The CDR3 extends over 16 amino acids. The CDR3 DNA is TGTGCCAGCAGTTTCACTCTAGCGGGAGGCACCAATGAGCAGTTCTTC. This encodes CASSFTLAGGTNEQFF.

V gene TRBV7-9 combines with J gene TRBJ2-3; 12 bases agree with TRBD2. V was clipped by 4 bases and J by 5 bases; unmatched bases: 7. CDR1 and CDR2 (germline): SEHNR, FQNEAQ (reference sequence). This CDR3 is built from 16 residues. CDR3 nucleotide sequence: TGTGCCAGCAGCTCACGGGCGGGACTAGCGGGAGATACGCAGTATTTT. Its translation: CASSSRAGLAGDTQYF.

The chain carries TRBV27 and TRBJ2-3, with TRBD1 as a possible D gene (6 bases). The CDR3 is 13 amino acids. Between the trimmed V and J ends, which lost 4 bases and 4 bases, there was a span of 9 bases. Germline V gives CDR1 MNHEY, CDR2 SMNVEV (reference sequence). The DNA for the CDR3 is TGTGCCAGCAGTTGGGGGCCCGCAGATACGCAGTATTTT. Its translation: CASSWGPADTQYF.

The chain links TRBV28 to TRBJ1-3, with a tentative D call TRBD1 (6 bases). This CDR3 is built from 21 residues. V gave up 2 bases and J gave up 8 bases, with 34 bases separating them. CDR1 is MDHEN and CDR2 is SYDVKM in the germline V gene. The CDR3 DNA reads TGTGCCAGCAGTTTACCAAACCGGTGGATGAGGGGGATAAGGGGCGAGGACACCATATATTTT. Translated, it gives CASSLPNRWMRGIRGEDTIYF.

This chain connects TRBV27 to TRBJ2-7; the match to TRBD2 covers 8 bases. Germline trimming cut 7 bases from V and 6 bases from J; bases unmatched to any gene: 8. CDR1 MNHEY and CDR2 SMNVEV come from the germline V gene (reference sequence). CDR3 length equals 13 residues. The DNA of the CDR3 is TGTGCCAGCACCCCGGGGGGGTTTCGCGAGCAGTACTTC. Translating gives CASTPGGFREQYF.

DNA of the CDR3: TGTGCCAGCAGGATCAGCAATTCACCCCTCCACTTT. Translated: CASRISNSPLHF. The chain combines TRBV28 with TRBJ1-6; D is undetermined. V was pared by 6 bases and J by 7 bases, with 7 bases between. Germline loops: CDR1 MDHEN, CDR2 SYDVKM. The CDR3 is made up of 12 amino acids.

The genes are TRBV24-1 and TRBJ2-5; 10 positions agree with TRBD1. Losses at the gene ends were 4 bases for V and 4 bases for J; bases not matched to a gene: 8. The CDR3 sequence is 16 residues long. The germline V gene has CDR1 KGHDR and CDR2 SFDVKD. The CDR3: CATSEPGQGLGETQYF. CDR3 DNA sequence: TGTGCCACCAGTGAACCGGGACAGGGGTTGGGAGAGACCCAGTACTTC.